Listed below are T cell receptor beta chains from one sample, sequenced in a study of T-cell reconstitution after alpha-beta-depleted transplantation in children. MiXCR, applied by TCRdb to the PCR reads, yields one record per CDR3 protein. Of a few hundred thousand distinct CDR3 sequences in the sample, more than 10% were seen once. The sample here was PBMCs, taken from the stem cell graft. The receptors originated from a human donor who donated a stem cell graft to a child with Fanconi anemia. The CDR3 runs from the conserved cysteine through the conserved F or W. The order of the fields is J gene, D gene, V gene, clone size, CDR3 protein, CDR3 DNA. The D gene is left open where the match is weak. A clone size is listed for some rows: how often the clone was seen (once, few, many), or a class if it is expanded.

>TRBJ2-3|TRBD2|TRBV20-1|few
CSAILAGVTDTQYF
TGCAGTGCTATACTAGCGGGGGTAACAGATACGCAGTATTTT
>TRBJ1-1|-|TRBV5-1|-
CASRGGDTEAFF
TGCGCCAGCAGGGGAGGAGACACTGAAGCTTTCTTT
>TRBJ2-1|TRBD2|TRBV12-3/TRBV12-4|-
CASRVAGGANEQFF
TGTGCCAGCAGAGTAGCGGGGGGTGCCAATGAGCAGTTCTTC
>TRBJ2-5|TRBD1|TRBV30|few
CAWGLTGVGETQYF
TGTGCCTGGGGGCTGACAGGGGTGGGGGAGACCCAGTACTTC
>TRBJ2-5|-|TRBV5-6|many
CASSLRLVQETQYF
TGTGCCAGCAGCCTTCGACTAGTACAAGAGACCCAGTACTTC
>TRBJ1-1|-|TRBV2|-
CASSVRGDRTTEAFF
TGTGCCAGCAGTGTCAGGGGAGATCGGACCACTGAAGCTTTCTTT
>TRBJ2-2|-|TRBV5-1|-
CASSGGGHTGELFF
TGCGCCAGCAGCGGAGGGGGGCACACCGGGGAGCTGTTTTTT
>TRBJ1-5|-|TRBV5-5|-
CASSSWTDNQPQHF
TGTGCCAGCAGCTCCTGGACGGACAATCAGCCCCAGCATTTT
>TRBJ1-4|-|TRBV7-2|few
CASSLRTEEKLFF
TGTGCCAGCAGCTTACGAACGGAAGAAAAACTGTTTTTT
>TRBJ1-1|-|TRBV20-1|few
CSASWSLNTEAFF
TGCAGTGCTAGCTGGAGCCTGAACACTGAAGCTTTCTTT
>TRBJ1-1|TRBD1|TRBV18|few
CASSPSGGYTEAFF
TGTGCCAGCTCACCATCAGGGGGGTACACTGAAGCTTTCTTT
>TRBJ2-5|TRBD1|TRBV9|few
CASSLQGTGQETQYF
TGTGCCAGCAGCCTTCAAGGGACAGGCCAAGAGACCCAGTACTTC
>TRBJ1-4|-|TRBV12-3/TRBV12-4|-
CASRKQDPEKLFF
TGTGCCAGCAGAAAACAGGATCCCGAAAAACTGTTTTTT
>TRBJ1-2|-|TRBV5-1|-
CASSTGTPTNYGYTF
TGCGCCAGCAGTACCGGGACTCCAACTAACTATGGCTACACCTTC
>TRBJ2-6|-|TRBV5-1|-
CASSSGLRAFSGANVLTF
TGCGCCAGCAGCTCAGGGCTTCGTGCGTTTTCTGGGGCCAACGTCCTGACTTTC
>TRBJ1-1|-|TRBV4-3|-
CASSQVLGPTEAFF
TGCGCCAGCAGCCAAGTGTTAGGACCCACTGAAGCTTTCTTT
>TRBJ2-3|-|TRBV27|few
CASSPGLLDTQYF
TGTGCCAGCAGCCCTGGACTTTTAGATACGCAGTATTTT
>TRBJ1-5|TRBD1|TRBV7-2|many
CASSGTGSNQPQHF
TGTGCCAGCAGCGGGACAGGAAGCAATCAGCCCCAGCATTTT
>TRBJ1-6|-|TRBV28|-
CASSFHTALRVYSPLHF
TGTGCCAGCAGTTTCCATACCGCCCTCAGGGTCTATTCACCCCTCCACTTT
>TRBJ1-1|TRBD1|TRBV5-6|-
CASSFRAGGKDTEAFF
TGTGCCAGCAGTTTTAGGGCAGGGGGTAAAGACACTGAAGCTTTCTTT
>TRBJ2-2|-|TRBV7-2|few
CASSLMSNTGELFF
TGTGCCAGCAGCCTAATGTCGAACACCGGGGAGCTGTTTTTT
>TRBJ2-1|-|TRBV20-1|-
CCARQGGGAQSHNEQFF
TGCTGTGCTAGGCAGGGAGGAGGCGCTCAGAGCCACAATGAGCAGTTCTTC
>TRBJ2-3|-|TRBV10-3|-
CAISESSPDTQYF
TGTGCCATCAGTGAGAGTAGCCCCGATACGCAGTATTTT
>TRBJ1-1|-|TRBV7-8|-
CASSFRGVGVEAFF
TGTGCCAGCAGCTTCCGGGGGGTCGGGGTTGAAGCTTTCTTT
>TRBJ1-4|-|TRBV28|many
CASSPPNEKLFF
TGTGCCAGCAGTCCGCCTAATGAAAAACTGTTTTTT
>TRBJ2-2|-|TRBV10-2|many
CATIPRGGELFF
TGCGCCACCATACCCAGGGGCGGGGAGCTGTTTTTT
>TRBJ1-6|TRBD1|TRBV2|few
CASSASRGNNSPLHF
TGTGCCAGCAGCGCGAGCAGGGGGAATAATTCACCCCTCCACTTT
>TRBJ1-2|-|TRBV3-1|many
CASSQGLQGGYTF
TGTGCCAGCAGCCAAGGGCTACAAGGAGGCTACACCTTC
>TRBJ2-1|-|TRBV27|few
CASTSRGGSNEQFF
TGTGCCAGCACAAGCAGGGGGGGGAGCAATGAGCAGTTCTTC
>TRBJ2-2|-|TRBV7-3|-
CASSLRGGTASNTGELFF
TGTGCCAGCAGCTTAAGGGGCGGGACAGCGTCGAACACCGGGGAGCTGTTTTTT
>TRBJ2-3|TRBD1|TRBV20-1|few
CSAKDTGGSFTDTQYF
TGCAGTGCTAAGGACACAGGGGGGTCATTCACAGATACGCAGTATTTT
>TRBJ2-5|TRBD1|TRBV29-1|-
CSALGSTGDQETQYF
TGCAGCGCTTTGGGATCTACAGGGGACCAAGAGACCCAGTACTTC
>TRBJ2-5|-|TRBV27|-
CASRDSETQYF
TGTGCCAGCAGGGACTCAGAGACCCAGTACTTC
>TRBJ1-6|-|TRBV5-1|-
CASSLLGHGESPLHF
TGCGCCAGCAGCCTCCTGGGACATGGAGAATCACCCCTCCACTTT
>TRBJ2-7|-|TRBV29-1|-
CSGIGGIDTYEQYF
TGCAGCGGCATAGGAGGGATCGACACCTACGAGCAGTACTTC
>TRBJ1-5|-|TRBV20-1|few
CSARGLLLNSNQPQHF
TGCAGTGCTAGAGGATTGTTGCTGAATAGCAATCAGCCCCAGCATTTT